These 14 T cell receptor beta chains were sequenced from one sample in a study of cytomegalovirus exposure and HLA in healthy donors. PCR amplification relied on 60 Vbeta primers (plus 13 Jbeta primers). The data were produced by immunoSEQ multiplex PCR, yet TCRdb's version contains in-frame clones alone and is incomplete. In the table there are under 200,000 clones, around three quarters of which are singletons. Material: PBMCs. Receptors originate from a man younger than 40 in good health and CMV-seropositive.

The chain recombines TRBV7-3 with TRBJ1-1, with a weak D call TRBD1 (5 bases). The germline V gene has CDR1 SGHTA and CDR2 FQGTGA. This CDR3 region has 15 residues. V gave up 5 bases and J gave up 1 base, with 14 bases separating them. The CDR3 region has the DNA TGTGCCAGCAGCCGAACCGGGGACTCGAACACTGAAGCTTTCTTT. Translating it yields CASSRTGDSNTEAFF.

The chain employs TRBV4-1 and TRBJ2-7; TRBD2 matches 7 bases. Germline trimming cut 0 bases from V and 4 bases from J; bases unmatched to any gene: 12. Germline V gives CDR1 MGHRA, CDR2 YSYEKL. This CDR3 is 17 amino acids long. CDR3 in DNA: TGCGCCAGCAGCCAAGAGGGAGCGGGGATCCCAGGGTACGAGCAGTACTTC. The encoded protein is CASSQEGAGIPGYEQYF.

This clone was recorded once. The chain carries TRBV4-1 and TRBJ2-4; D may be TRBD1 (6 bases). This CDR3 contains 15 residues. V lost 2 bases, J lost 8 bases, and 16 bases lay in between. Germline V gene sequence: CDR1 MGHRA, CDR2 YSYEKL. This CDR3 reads CASSQNRETTDIQYF. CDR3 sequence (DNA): TGCGCCAGCAGCCAAAACAGGGAAACTACGGACATTCAGTACTTC.

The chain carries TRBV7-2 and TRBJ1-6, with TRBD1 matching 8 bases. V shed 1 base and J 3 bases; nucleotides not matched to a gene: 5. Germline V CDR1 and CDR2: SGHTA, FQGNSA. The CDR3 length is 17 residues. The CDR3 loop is CASSLGPQGGYNSPLHF. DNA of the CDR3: TGTGCCAGCAGCTTAGGACCACAGGGGGGCTATAATTCACCCCTCCACTTT. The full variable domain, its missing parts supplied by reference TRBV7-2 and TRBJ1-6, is GAGVSQSPSNKVTEKGKDVELRCDPISGHTALYWYRQSLGQGLEFLIYFQGNSAPDKSGLPSDRFSAERTGGSVSTLTIQRTQQEDSAVYLCASSLGPQGGYNSPLHFGNGTRLTVT.

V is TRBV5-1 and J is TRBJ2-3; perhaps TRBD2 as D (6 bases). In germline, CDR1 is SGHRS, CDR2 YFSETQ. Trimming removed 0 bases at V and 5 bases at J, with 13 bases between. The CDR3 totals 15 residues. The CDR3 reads CASSLEGLRGDTQYF. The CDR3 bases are TGCGCCAGCAGCTTGGAGGGGCTGCGGGGAGATACGCAGTATTTT.

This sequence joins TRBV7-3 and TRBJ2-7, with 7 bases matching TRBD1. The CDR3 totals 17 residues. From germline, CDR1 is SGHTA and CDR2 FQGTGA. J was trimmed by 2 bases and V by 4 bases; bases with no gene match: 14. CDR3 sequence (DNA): TGTGCCAGCAGCTCTCAAGGGGGCAACCCCTCAGCCTACGAGCAGTACTTC. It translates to CASSSQGGNPSAYEQYF. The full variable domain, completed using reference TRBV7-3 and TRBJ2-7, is GAGVSQTPSNKVTEKGKYVELRCDPISGHTALYWYRQSLGQGPEFLIYFQGTGAADDSGLPNDRFFAVRPEGSVSTLKIQRTERGDSAVYLCASSSQGGNPSAYEQYFGPGTRLTVT.

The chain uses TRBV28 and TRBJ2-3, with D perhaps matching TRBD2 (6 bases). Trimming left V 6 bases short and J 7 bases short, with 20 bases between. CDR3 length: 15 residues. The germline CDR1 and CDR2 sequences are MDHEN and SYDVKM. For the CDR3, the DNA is TGTGCCAGCAGCCAACCCTCTAGCGTAGGAAATACGCAGTATTTT. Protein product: CASSQPSSVGNTQYF. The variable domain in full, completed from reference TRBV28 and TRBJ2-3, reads DVKVTQSSRYLVKRTGEKVFLECVQDMDHENMFWYRQDPGLGLRLIYFSYDVKMKEKGDIPEGYSVSREKKERFSLILESASTNQTSMYLCASSQPSSVGNTQYFGPGTRLTVL.

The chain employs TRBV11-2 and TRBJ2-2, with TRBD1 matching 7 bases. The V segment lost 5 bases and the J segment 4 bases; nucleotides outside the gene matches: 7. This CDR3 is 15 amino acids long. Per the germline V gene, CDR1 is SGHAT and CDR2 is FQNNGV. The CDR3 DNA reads TGTGCCAGCAGCGTCGACAGGGCGGGCACCGGGGAGCTGTTTTTT. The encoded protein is CASSVDRAGTGELFF.

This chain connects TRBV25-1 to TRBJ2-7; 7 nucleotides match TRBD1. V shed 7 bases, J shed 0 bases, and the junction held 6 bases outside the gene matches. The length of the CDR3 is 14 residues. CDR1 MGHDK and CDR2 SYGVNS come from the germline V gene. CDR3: CASTGQESSYEQYF. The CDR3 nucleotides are TGTGCCAGCACAGGACAGGAGAGCTCCTACGAGCAGTACTTC.

CDR3 residues: CASSLGARTGMGAFF. The CDR3 coding sequence is TGTGCCAGCAGCTTAGGGGCCAGGACGGGGATGGGAGCTTTCTTT. V is TRBV7-9 and J is TRBJ1-1; D unresolved. The CDR3 runs 15 residues. V lost 1 base, J lost 10 bases, and 19 bases lay in between. The germline V gene has CDR1 SEHNR and CDR2 FQNEAQ (reference sequence). Based on the CDR3 plus reference TRBV7-9 and TRBJ1-1, the full variable domain is DTGVSQNPRHKITKRGQNVTFRCDPISEHNRLYWYRQTLGQGPEFLTYFQNEAQLEKSRLLSDRFSAERPKGSFSTLEIQRTEQGDSAMYLCASSLGARTGMGAFFGQGTRLTVV.

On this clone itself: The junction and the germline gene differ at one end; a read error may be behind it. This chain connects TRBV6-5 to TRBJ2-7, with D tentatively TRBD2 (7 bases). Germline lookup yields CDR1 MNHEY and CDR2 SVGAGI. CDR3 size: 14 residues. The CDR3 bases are TGTACCAGCAGCCCGTGGGGGGGGCGCTACGAGCAGTACTTC. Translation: CTSSPWGGRYEQYF.

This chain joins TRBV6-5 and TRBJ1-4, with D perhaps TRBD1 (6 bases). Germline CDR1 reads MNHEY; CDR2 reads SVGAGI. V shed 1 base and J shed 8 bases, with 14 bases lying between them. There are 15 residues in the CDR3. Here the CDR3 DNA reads TGTGCCAGCAGTTACTACGGGGGGGCTAGGGAAAAACTGTTTTTT. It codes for CASSYYGGAREKLFF.

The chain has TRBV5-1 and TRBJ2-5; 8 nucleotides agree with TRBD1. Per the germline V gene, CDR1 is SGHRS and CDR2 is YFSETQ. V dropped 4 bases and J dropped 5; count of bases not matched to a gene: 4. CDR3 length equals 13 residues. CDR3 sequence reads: CASSGDRLETQYF. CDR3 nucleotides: TGCGCCAGCAGCGGGGACAGGCTGGAGACCCAGTACTTC. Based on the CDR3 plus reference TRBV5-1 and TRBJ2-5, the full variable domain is KAGVTQTPRYLIKTRGQQVTLSCSPISGHRSVSWYQQTPGQGLQFLFEYFSETQRNKGNFPGRFSGRQFSNSRSEMNVSTLELGDSALYLCASSGDRLETQYFGPGTRLLVL.

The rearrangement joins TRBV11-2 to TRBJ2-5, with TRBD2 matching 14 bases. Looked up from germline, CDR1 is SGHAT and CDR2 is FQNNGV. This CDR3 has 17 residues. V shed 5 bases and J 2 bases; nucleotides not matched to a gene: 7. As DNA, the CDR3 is TGTGCCAGCAGCCCAGGGACTAGCGGGGGAGCACAAGAGACCCAGTACTTC. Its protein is CASSPGTSGGAQETQYF.